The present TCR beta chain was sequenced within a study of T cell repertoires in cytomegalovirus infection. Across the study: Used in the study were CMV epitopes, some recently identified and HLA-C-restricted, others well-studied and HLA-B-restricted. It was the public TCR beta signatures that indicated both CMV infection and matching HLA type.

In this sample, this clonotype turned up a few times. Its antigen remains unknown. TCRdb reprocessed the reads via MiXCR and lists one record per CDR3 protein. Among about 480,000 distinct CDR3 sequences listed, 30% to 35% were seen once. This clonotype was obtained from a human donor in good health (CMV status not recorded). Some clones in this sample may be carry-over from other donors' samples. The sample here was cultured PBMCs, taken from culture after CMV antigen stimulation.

In DNA, the CDR3 is TGTGCCAGCAGCAGGTCTCAGGGGCCCTACGAGCAGTACTTC. This encodes CASSRSQGPYEQYF. The chain links TRBV7-2 to TRBJ2-7, with D possibly being TRBD1 (6 bases). Germline loops: CDR1 SGHTA, CDR2 FQGNSA. There are 14 residues in the CDR3. Trimming cost V 5 bases and J 2 bases, with 13 bases left between them.